The 3 T cell receptor beta chains given below trace back to one sample, sequenced in a study of blood T cells in healthy people across ages. For the second PCR, which ran for about 7 to 11 cycles, a sample-barcoded 5' primer and a J-beta primer mix were used. MiXCR, run by TCRdb on the 5' RACE reads, gives a single entry per CDR3 protein. The sample includes around 690,000 distinct CDR3 sequences, about 54% seen only once; the top ten take 30% to 40%. The sequenced material came from blood. The receptors come from a man in his fifties or sixties in good health.

This chain connects TRBV7-9 to TRBJ2-5, with D possibly being TRBD2 (7 bases). The V gene lost 2 bases and the J gene lost 13 bases, with 23 bases spanning the gap. Germline CDR1 and CDR2: SEHNR and FQNEAQ (reference sequence). This CDR3 comprises 15 residues. This CDR3 reads CASSLWAGGPQFWYF. CDR3 bases: TGTGCCAGCAGCTTATGGGCCGGGGGGCCACAATTCTGGTACTTC.

The CDR3 region is CASSQEFSPLHF. CDR3 DNA sequence: TGTGCCAGCAGCCAAGAATTCTCACCCCTCCACTTT. The V call is TRBV3-1, the J call TRBJ1-6; D unresolved. Trimming cost V 0 bases and J 10 bases, with 4 bases left between them. The CDR3 totals 12 residues. Germline CDR1 and CDR2: LGHDT and YNNKEL (reference sequence).

V and J are TRBV20-1 and TRBJ1-1; the D gene is possibly TRBD1 (6 bases). The CDR3 covers 14 residues. Germline-derived CDR1 and CDR2 are DFQATT and SNEGSKA (reference sequence). Between the trimmed V and J ends, which lost 4 bases and 4 bases, there was a span of 16 bases. This CDR3 is CSANPGAGVTEAFF. DNA of the CDR3: TGCAGTGCTAATCCAGGGGCGGGGGTCACTGAAGCTTTCTTT.